These T cell receptor beta chains were read from a single sample in a study of T cell responses to AZD1222 COVID-19 vaccine. The table came from immunoSEQ multiplex PCR; TCRdb's copy has only in-frame clones and leaves some out. The sample lists about 56,000 clones, around 85% occurring once. The source material was peripheral blood, sampled on day 0 of AZD1222 vaccination. The receptors here all came from an adult in good health. Both conserved end residues are trimmed from each CDR3. Clone sizes are given selectively: once, few, many, or a class where the clone is expanded.

clone size | V gene | CDR3 protein
NA | TRBV4-1 | ASSPRVAGGDEKLF
few | TRBV19 | ASSMFAGGNSPLH
NA | TRBV9 | ASSVGGGSLVLNTEAF
NA | TRBV7-9 | ASSPQTETQY
few | TRBV23-1 | ASSQEQGYLQPQH
once | TRBV11-2 | ASSPRPSLYANTGELF
NA | TRBV19 | ASRGPSVSGANVLT
NA | TRBV2 | ASSEAVTGELGYT
once | TRBV2 | ASSGARGIETQY
NA | TRBV29-1 | SERTGFSPLH
NA | TRBV28 | ASSLVRGRGYT
NA | TRBV27 | ASSPTLRDSSLNEQF
NA | TRBV28 | ASYRGNTEAF
NA | TRBV28 | ASNPKGDVSYEQY
NA | TRBV9 | ASSVDPDSNQPQH
NA | TRBV20-1 | SARNYEQY
NA | TRBV6-1 | ASSEDLGGATGNQPQH
NA | TRBV13 | ASSDRGRELF
NA | TRBV10-3 | AISESRETQY
NA | TRBV7-8 | ASSPLTGVGHPQH
NA | TRBV28 | ASFFNEKLF
NA | TRBV9 | ASSAGRLGRNEKLF
NA | TRBV7-9 | ASGGASGANVLT
NA | TRBV27 | ASSQQGTDYEQY
NA | TRBV5-1 | ASSLVGNDGYT
once | TRBV2 | ASSIGFSNQPQH
NA | TRBV11-3 | ASSSSGGLGEQY
NA | TRBV11-2 | ASSLDMGGLYGYT
NA | TRBV28 | ASSLLWAMNTEAF
few | TRBV19 | ASSILSGLGTDTQY
NA | TRBV29-1 | SVLGGGSDEKLF
NA | TRBV29-1 | SVEEGRGSRIYNEQF
NA | TRBV5-4 | ASSLAPRETQY
NA | TRBV14 | ASSQYTTGHATQY
NA | TRBV29-1 | STTGGSSYEQY
NA | TRBV27 | ASSLRWTGKKHTQY
few | TRBV7-9 | ASRLTSGDEQY
NA | TRBV28 | ATTGLAMYEQY
NA | TRBV28 | ASSFLQAHGYT
NA | TRBV7-9 | ASSSAGRGNYGYT
NA | TRBV7-9 | ASSLVGRREGNTEAF
NA | TRBV5-6 | ASSTPFGRAYYGYT
NA | TRBV19 | ASRDRASNQPQH
NA | TRBV18 | ASSPKTGYSYEQY
once | TRBV7-9 | ASSPGLTNEQF
NA | TRBV28 | ASSLGSRAGPPQH
NA | TRBV25-1 | ASSVAGYNEQF
NA | TRBV28 | ASCVALLGEQY
NA | TRBV20-1 | SALRGTEAF
NA | TRBV30 | AWSDWTGVNTIY
NA | TRBV5-1 | ATRQGAAGANVLT
NA | TRBV5-4 | ASSLGQGRTDTQY
NA | TRBV3-1/TRBV3-2 | ASSQGGNQPQH
NA | TRBV16 | ASSWGSSGNTIY
NA | TRBV7-8 | ASSTGVGILTEAF
NA | TRBV29-1 | SVGVSTYEQY
NA | TRBV3-1/TRBV3-2 | ASSPMTGGRETQY
NA | TRBV6-1 | ASSEVSGHSNSPLH
NA | TRBV19 | ASSIPGLAGGYNEQF